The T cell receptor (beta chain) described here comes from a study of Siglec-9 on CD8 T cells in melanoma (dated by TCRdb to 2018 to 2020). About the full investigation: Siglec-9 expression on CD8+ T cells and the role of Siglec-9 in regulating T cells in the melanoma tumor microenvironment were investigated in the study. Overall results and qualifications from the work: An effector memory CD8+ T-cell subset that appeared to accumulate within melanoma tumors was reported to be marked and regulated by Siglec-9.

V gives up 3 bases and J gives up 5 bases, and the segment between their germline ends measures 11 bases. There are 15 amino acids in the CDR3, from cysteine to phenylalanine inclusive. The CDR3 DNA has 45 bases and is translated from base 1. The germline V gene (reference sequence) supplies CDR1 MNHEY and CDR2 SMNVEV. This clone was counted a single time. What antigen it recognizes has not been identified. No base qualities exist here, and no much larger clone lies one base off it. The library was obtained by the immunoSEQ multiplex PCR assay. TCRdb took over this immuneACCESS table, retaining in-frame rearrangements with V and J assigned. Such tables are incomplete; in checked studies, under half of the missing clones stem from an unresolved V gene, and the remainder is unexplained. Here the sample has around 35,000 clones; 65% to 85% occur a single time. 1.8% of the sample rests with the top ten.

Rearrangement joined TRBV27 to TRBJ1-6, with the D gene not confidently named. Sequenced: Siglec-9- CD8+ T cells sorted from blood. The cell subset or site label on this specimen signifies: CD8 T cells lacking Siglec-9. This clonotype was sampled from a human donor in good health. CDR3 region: CASSFQVIDNSPLHF. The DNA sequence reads TGTGCCAGCAGTTTCCAGGTGATAGATAATTCACCCCTCCACTTT.